Below are 30 T cell receptor beta chains sequenced from a single sample in a study of blood T cell repertoires in COVID-19. The method was immunoSEQ multiplex PCR; TCRdb's version includes in-frame clones alone and lacks a portion of them. Among tens of thousands of clones listed, 75% to 90% were seen once. Sequences were obtained from peripheral blood. Receptor source: a woman older than 75 with active or convalescent COVID-19.

This sequence joins TRBV6-2 or TRBV6-3 and TRBJ1-1; D is undetermined. The CDR3 totals 15 residues. From germline, CDR1 is MNHEY and CDR2 SVGEGT. The V end lost 5 bases, the J end lost 4 bases, and 17 bases lay between the germline ends. The CDR3 protein is CASSVLGGMSTEAFF. DNA for the CDR3: TGTGCCAGCAGTGTCCTAGGAGGGATGAGCACTGAAGCTTTCTTT.

This clone was found once. The CDR3 region has the DNA TGTGCCAGCAGCCAAGGGGAAGCGGAAAGAGCTTTCTTT. This gives the protein CASSQGEAERAFF. This chain uses TRBV14 with TRBJ1-1; no clear D. The V end lost 1 base, the J end lost 10 bases, and 13 bases lay between the germline ends. CDR1 SGHDN and CDR2 FVKESK come from the germline V gene. The CDR3 loop spans 13 amino acids.

The chain recombines TRBV18 with TRBJ2-5; weak D call: TRBD1 (6 bases). Per germline, CDR1 KGHSH and CDR2 LQKENI. Trimming cost V 3 bases and J 4 bases, with 15 bases left between them. The CDR3 loop spans 15 amino acids. The DNA of the CDR3 is TGTGCCAGCTCACCGACAGGATACGAGGGAGAGACCCAGTACTTC. Encoded protein: CASSPTGYEGETQYF.

This clone was seen a few times. This rearrangement joins TRBV6-1 to TRBJ1-1, with 8 bases identical to TRBD1. This CDR3 spans 15 amino acids. J gave up 3 bases and V 2 bases, and 5 bases lay outside the gene matches. Per germline, CDR1 MNHNS and CDR2 SASEGT. CDR3: CASSESGQGYTEAFF. DNA of the CDR3: TGTGCCAGCAGTGAATCTGGACAGGGATACACTGAAGCTTTCTTT.

The chain employs TRBV5-1 and TRBJ2-1; D gene unclear. The CDR3 spans 15 residues. V dropped 0 bases and J dropped 6 bases, with 13 bases sitting between them. Germline values: CDR1 SGHRS, CDR2 YFSETQ. The CDR3 DNA reads as TGCGCCAGCAGCTTGGATTCGGGTTCGTTCAATGAGCAGTTCTTC. This codes for CASSLDSGSFNEQFF. The whole variable domain, remainder taken from reference TRBV5-1 and TRBJ2-1, is KAGVTQTPRYLIKTRGQQVTLSCSPISGHRSVSWYQQTPGQGLQFLFEYFSETQRNKGNFPGRFSGRQFSNSRSEMNVSTLELGDSALYLCASSLDSGSFNEQFFGPGTRLTVL.

This clone was seen a single time. The rearrangement uses TRBV28 and TRBJ2-7; 10 bases map to TRBD1. The germline V gene encodes CDR1 MDHEN and CDR2 SYDVKM. V dropped 3 bases and J dropped 6; count of bases not matched to a gene: 8. The CDR3 runs 15 residues. The CDR3 here is CASSLSGTGVSEQYF. The CDR3 DNA follows: TGTGCCAGCAGTTTGTCCGGGACAGGGGTGAGCGAGCAGTACTTC. Based on the CDR3 plus reference TRBV28 and TRBJ2-7, the full variable domain is DVKVTQSSRYLVKRTGEKVFLECVQDMDHENMFWYRQDPGLGLRLIYFSYDVKMKEKGDIPEGYSVSREKKERFSLILESASTNQTSMYLCASSLSGTGVSEQYFGPGTRLTVT.

The rearrangement uses TRBV7-2 and TRBJ2-2, with 7 positions matching TRBD1. The junction had 3 bases not matched to a gene; V was cut back by 5 bases and J by 3 bases. CDR1 and CDR2 (germline): SGHTA, FQGNSA. CDR3 length: 14 amino acids. CDR3 in DNA: TGTGCCAGCAGCCCACAGGGGCACACCGGGGAGCTGTTTTTT. Translation gives CASSPQGHTGELFF.

The chain uses TRBV20-1 and TRBJ1-1; D not certain. CDR1 DFQATT and CDR2 SNEGSKA come from the germline V gene (reference sequence). Trimming took off 6 bases at V and 13 bases at J, with 9 bases between the two ends. The CDR3 is 8 residues long. This chain's CDR3 is CSAPPGFF. Here the CDR3 DNA reads TGCAGTGCCCCCCCGGGTTTCTTT.

The rearrangement joins TRBV6-2 or TRBV6-3 to TRBJ1-2; 7 bases fit TRBD1. Per the germline V gene, CDR1 is MNHEY and CDR2 is SVGEGT. CDR3 length: 14 residues. V shed 5 bases and J 4 bases; nucleotides not matched to a gene: 7. CDR3 protein: CASSATRDSYGYTF. The CDR3 nucleotides read TGTGCCAGCAGTGCGACCCGGGACAGCTATGGCTACACCTTC.

This chain connects TRBV10-3 to TRBJ2-5; 12 bases match TRBD2. The V segment lost 5 bases and the J segment 4 bases; nucleotides outside the gene matches: 14. The CDR3 runs to 18 residues. Germline CDR1 is ENHRY and CDR2 is SYGVKD. In DNA, the CDR3 is TGTGCCATCAGTTCCCGACTAGCGGGAGAGGTGAGGGGAGAGACCCAGTACTTC. Protein sequence: CAISSRLAGEVRGETQYF.

There are many counts of this clone. The chain has TRBV19 and TRBJ1-6; 8 bases match TRBD1. Germline assignment: CDR1 LNHDA and CDR2 SQIVND (reference sequence). The V and J ends lost 6 bases and 5 bases, in that order; junction bases with no gene match: 3. The CDR3 totals 14 residues. This CDR3 is CASRPGQDNSPLHF. Written as DNA, the CDR3 is TGTGCCAGTAGACCGGGACAGGATAATTCACCCCTCCACTTT.

The rearrangement joins TRBV7-2 to TRBJ2-6; D might be TRBD1 (5 bases). The germline V and J ends were trimmed by 5 bases and 0 bases, with 11 bases remaining between them. CDR3 length: 16 residues. Germline-derived CDR1 and CDR2 are SGHTA and FQGNSA. Here the CDR3 DNA reads TGTGCCAGCAGCCCGGACATCCTCTCTGGGGCCAACGTCCTGACTTTC. The encoded protein is CASSPDILSGANVLTF.

The chain recombines TRBV5-1 with TRBJ1-1; no reliable D call. Germline CDR1 SGHRS, CDR2 YFSETQ. Deletions cut 2 bases from V and 4 bases from J, with 9 bases between. The CDR3 sequence is 13 residues long. The CDR3 loop reads CASSLWRGTEAFF. The CDR3 coding sequence is TGCGCCAGCAGCTTATGGAGAGGCACTGAAGCTTTCTTT.

This clone was detected only a few times. The chain recombines TRBV27 with TRBJ1-2; D perhaps matches TRBD1 (6 bases). V was cut by 1 base and J by 8 bases, with 14 bases left in between. From germline, CDR1 is MNHEY and CDR2 SMNVEV (reference sequence). The CDR3 is 14 residues long. The CDR3 DNA is TGTGCCAGCAGTTTATTTGGCAGGGGCGGAGGCTACACCTTC. It encodes CASSLFGRGGGYTF.

This rearrangement joins TRBV29-1 to TRBJ1-1; possibly TRBD1 for D (6 bases). The germline V gene encodes CDR1 SQVTM and CDR2 ANQGSEA. The CDR3 totals 14 residues. V dropped 7 bases and J dropped 0 bases, with 15 bases sitting between them. DNA for the CDR3: TGCAGCGGCCGGGACACTCCTTTGAACACTGAAGCTTTCTTT. Residues: CSGRDTPLNTEAFF.

The chain combines TRBV19 with TRBJ2-1; TRBD1 matches 10 bases. After removal of 6 bases from V and 3 bases from J, the junction contained 5 bases not matched to a gene. The CDR3 has 15 residues. CDR1 and CDR2 from the germline V gene are LNHDA and SQIVND (reference sequence). CDR3 DNA: TGTGCCAGTAGGAGGACAGGGGGGAACTACAATGAGCAGTTCTTC. Its protein product is CASRRTGGNYNEQFF.

Only one count was recorded for this clone. The genes are TRBV27 and TRBJ2-1; the D gene is possibly TRBD2 (6 bases). Trimming removed 1 base at V and 1 base at J, with 14 bases between. Germline V gene data show CDR1 as MNHEY and CDR2 as SMNVEV (reference sequence). This CDR3 has 17 amino acids. CDR3 DNA sequence: TGTGCCAGCAGTTTATTGGGGGAGGCAGTTTCCTACAATGAGCAGTTCTTC. Amino acid sequence: CASSLLGEAVSYNEQFF.

The chain carries TRBV30 and TRBJ1-5, with D uncertain. Trimming removed 1 base from V and 2 bases from J, with 9 bases in between. The CDR3 length is 14 residues. The germline CDR1 and CDR2 sequences are GTSNPN and SVGIG (reference sequence). The CDR3 protein is CAWSGVRGNQPQHF. In nucleotides, the CDR3 is TGTGCCTGGAGTGGGGTGAGGGGCAATCAGCCCCAGCATTTT.

The chain combines TRBV27 with TRBJ2-7, with D possibly TRBD1 on 5 matching bases. The CDR3 covers 15 residues. Germline V gene data show CDR1 as MNHEY and CDR2 as SMNVEV (reference sequence). Trimming removed 6 bases from V and 6 bases from J, with 21 bases in between. The CDR3 here is CASRDLQGFGFEQYF. Written as DNA, the CDR3 is TGTGCCAGCAGAGACCTGCAGGGATTTGGATTCGAGCAGTACTTC.

The chain uses TRBV27 and TRBJ2-2; D is possibly TRBD1 (5 bases). The CDR3 sequence is 14 residues long. In germline, CDR1 is MNHEY, CDR2 SMNVEV (reference sequence). V lost 3 bases to trimming and J lost 4 bases, with 9 bases between them. CDR3 sequence (DNA): TGTGCCAGCAGTTTCAAGGGGTCCACCGGGGAGCTGTTTTTT. Translating gives CASSFKGSTGELFF.

The genes are TRBV9 and TRBJ1-1; tentative D call: TRBD1 (5 bases). With 9 bases removed from V and 6 bases from J, the gap between germline ends came to 18 bases. CDR1 and CDR2 (germline): SGDLS, YYNGEE. The CDR3 has 13 amino acids. The CDR3 region has the DNA TGTGCCACTTCAAGCGGGGGAGAGGCTGAAGCTTTCTTT. Protein sequence: CATSSGGEAEAFF. The full variable domain, rest sourced from reference TRBV9 and TRBJ1-1, is DSGVTQTPKHLITATGQRVTLRCSPRSGDLSVYWYQQSLDQGLQFLIQYYNGEERAKGNILERFSAQQFPDLHSELNLSSLELGDSALYFCATSSGGEAEAFFGQGTRLTVV.

V is TRBV6-6 and J is TRBJ1-2; 9 bases line up with TRBD1. J was trimmed by 4 bases and V by 4 bases; bases with no gene match: 7. Germline CDR1 is MNHNY and CDR2 is SVGAGI (reference sequence). The CDR3 has 15 residues. CDR3 residues: CASSSEGQGSYGYTF. The CDR3 nucleotides are TGTGCCAGCAGTTCCGAAGGACAGGGGAGCTATGGCTACACCTTC.

The chain joins TRBV28 to TRBJ2-7; a weak D match, TRBD2 (6 bases). Germline CDR1 reads MDHEN; CDR2 reads SYDVKM. This CDR3 comprises 15 residues. Trimming cost V 5 bases and J 6 bases, with 20 bases left between them. The DNA of the CDR3 is TGTGCCAGCAGTACTGGGACTCCCCAGATAGGCGAGCAGTACTTC. Protein product: CASSTGTPQIGEQYF.

This clone was counted a few times. The V call is TRBV5-4, the J call TRBJ1-3; D ambiguous. This CDR3 comprises 15 residues. The V end lost 0 bases, the J end lost 0 bases, and 7 bases lay between the germline ends. Looked up from germline, CDR1 is SGHNT and CDR2 is YYREEE (reference sequence). CDR3 residues: CASSLDTASGNTIYF. The CDR3 nucleotides are TGTGCCAGCAGCTTGGATACAGCCTCTGGAAACACCATATATTTT.

The gene calls are TRBV2 and TRBJ2-1, with D uncertain. The CDR3 runs 16 residues. In germline, CDR1 is SNHLY, CDR2 FYNNEI. V gave up 4 bases and J gave up 2 bases, with 15 bases separating them. Written as DNA, the CDR3 is TGTGCCAGCAGTGGATACAGAACCGGCACCTACAATGAGCAGTTCTTC. Translation gives CASSGYRTGTYNEQFF.

The V and J genes are TRBV7-9 and TRBJ2-3, with a weak D call TRBD2 (6 bases). Germline assignment: CDR1 SEHNR and CDR2 FQNEAQ (reference sequence). The CDR3 has 14 residues. The V gene lost 8 bases and the J gene lost 4 bases, with 16 bases spanning the gap. The CDR3 DNA sequence: TGTGCCAGCCCCCGGCAGGAGGGCGCAGATACGCAGTATTTT. This translates into CASPRQEGADTQYF.

V gene TRBV6-2 or TRBV6-3 combines with J gene TRBJ2-2; weak D call: TRBD2 (7 bases). Germline lookup yields CDR1 MNHEY and CDR2 SVGEGT. CDR3 length: 15 residues. V was cut by 5 bases and J by 6 bases, with 16 bases left in between. CDR3 residues: CASSRPWGGSGELFF. The CDR3 coding sequence is TGTGCCAGCAGTCGACCATGGGGGGGCTCCGGGGAGCTGTTTTTT.

The CDR3 sequence is CASNQGVYQETQYF. The CDR3 bases are TGTGCCAGCAACCAGGGGGTGTACCAAGAGACCCAGTACTTC. J is TRBJ2-5 and V is TRBV5-6; 7 bases are a match to TRBD1. CDR3 length equals 14 residues. The germline gives CDR1 SGHDT, CDR2 YYEEEE. The J segment lost 0 bases and the V segment lost 6 bases, leaving 5 bases of the junction unmatched.

This clone was observed a handful of times. The chain has TRBV24-1 and TRBJ2-1; no reliable D call. Germline CDR1 reads KGHDR; CDR2 reads SFDVKD. The CDR3 has 12 amino acids. V was clipped by 10 bases and J by 0 bases, with 6 bases between them. The CDR3 spells CATARSYNEQFF. For the CDR3, the DNA is TGTGCCACGGCCCGCTCCTACAATGAGCAGTTCTTC.

Turning to this clone: At one end, the junction sequence differs from germline, possibly due to a read error. The rearrangement uses TRBV7-7 and TRBJ2-5; 8 bases agree with TRBD1. Germline lookup yields CDR1 SSHAT and CDR2 FNYEAQ (reference sequence). The CDR3 is 16 residues long. The CDR3 nucleotides are TGTGCTAGCAGCCCCACCGGGACAGGAGTACAAGAGACCCAGTACTTC. It yields the protein CASSPTGTGVQETQYF.